The 25 T cell receptor beta chains below were found in one sample sequenced in a study of CD8 T cells in ankylosing spondylitis. The study, taken as a whole, reports: What seemed typical of ankylosing spondylitis blood was a TCR beta motif built from roughly eight highly homologous variants.

TCRdb reanalysed the 5' RACE reads using MiXCR and keeps one entry per CDR3 protein. Among about 840,000 distinct CDR3 sequences listed, 12% were seen once. Their cognate antigens are unknown. Sequencing was carried out using blood, either unsorted or a sorted T cell fraction (not recorded which). The receptors here all came from a male donor with ankylosing spondylitis.

J is TRBJ2-2 and V is TRBV24-1; D is unclear. CDR1 is KGHDR, CDR2 SFDVKD, per germline. V lost 4 bases to trimming and J lost 3 bases, with 14 bases between them. This CDR3 spans 16 amino acids. This CDR3 reads CATSEGTGFDTGELFF. The CDR3, as DNA: TGTGCCACCAGTGAAGGCACCGGGTTCGACACCGGGGAGCTGTTTTTT.

The table lists this clonotype with many counts. CDR3 residues: CASSPNSNQPQHF. CDR3 DNA sequence: TGTGCCAGCAGCCCTAATAGCAATCAGCCCCAGCATTTT. The V and J genes are TRBV6-6 and TRBJ1-5; D unclear. The CDR3 spans 13 residues. V was shortened by 6 bases and J by 0 bases, with 6 bases between the two germline ends. Germline V lookup: CDR1 MNHNY, CDR2 SVGAGI (reference sequence).

This clonotype was observed a handful of times. The CDR3 DNA reads as TGTGCCAGCAGTCCCCGGGGGACAGGGAGTGAGCAGTACTTC. This codes for CASSPRGTGSEQYF. J is TRBJ2-7 and V is TRBV6-1; 9 bases line up with TRBD1. Unmatched junction bases numbered 9, after V lost 5 bases and J lost 7 bases. CDR1 and CDR2 from the germline V gene are MNHNS and SASEGT. CDR3 length: 14 residues.

This clonotype was recorded many times. V and J are TRBV29-1 and TRBJ2-1; weak D call: TRBD2 (6 bases). The CDR3 has 14 amino acids. Germline CDR1 reads SQVTM; CDR2 reads ANQGSEA. V was clipped by 7 bases and J by 7 bases, with 20 bases between them. CDR3 in DNA: TGCAGCGCCTATTCCGGGGGTTTGGGGAATGAGCAGTTCTTC. This codes for CSAYSGGLGNEQFF.

This clonotype was picked up many times. The chain's CDR3 is CASSQEVAGGEQFF. DNA of the CDR3: TGTGCCAGCAGCCAAGAGGTCGCGGGGGGGGAGCAGTTCTTC. The chain is built from TRBV4-2 and TRBJ2-1, with 9 bases that match TRBD2. Germline trimming cut 0 bases from V and 10 bases from J; bases unmatched to any gene: 4. The CDR3 has 14 amino acids. The germline V gene encodes CDR1 LGHNA and CDR2 YNFKEQ.

The CDR3 spells CASGPGIYYNEQFF. The DNA for the CDR3 is TGTGCCAGCGGCCCCGGGATATACTACAATGAGCAGTTCTTC. The chain uses TRBV5-6 and TRBJ2-1; D is possibly TRBD2 (5 bases). The CDR3 has 14 residues. Trimming left V 7 bases short and J 3 bases short, with 14 bases between. Germline V gives CDR1 SGHDT, CDR2 YYEEEE.

The rearrangement uses TRBV5-1 and TRBJ2-3; a possible D gene is TRBD1 (5 bases). In germline, CDR1 is SGHRS, CDR2 YFSETQ. The CDR3 has 14 amino acids. Deletions cut 2 bases from V and 6 bases from J, with 13 bases between. The CDR3 bases are TGCGCCAGCAGCTTTGACAGCCTCGAGGATACGCAGTATTTT. Translation: CASSFDSLEDTQYF.

This clonotype was counted many times. The chain combines TRBV7-2 with TRBJ1-1; no clear D gene. V was shortened by 5 bases and J by 4 bases, with 17 bases between the two germline ends. The germline CDR1 and CDR2 sequences are SGHTA and FQGNSA. The CDR3 loop spans 15 amino acids. Here the CDR3 reads CASSPERVPTTEAFF. The CDR3 coding sequence is TGTGCCAGCAGCCCAGAACGGGTCCCGACCACTGAAGCTTTCTTT.

This clonotype occurred many times. V is TRBV5-1 and J is TRBJ1-1, with D tentatively TRBD1 (5 bases). This CDR3 spans 14 amino acids. Germline V gene lookup returns CDR1 SGHRS and CDR2 YFSETQ. Trimming shortened V by 3 bases and J by 1 base, and 10 bases separated the two germline ends. This CDR3 is CASSSGLRNTEAFF. The CDR3 DNA sequence: TGCGCCAGCAGCTCGGGACTCAGGAACACTGAAGCTTTCTTT.

This clonotype was recorded many times. The gene calls are TRBV12-3 or TRBV12-4 and TRBJ1-4; no clear D gene. The ends were cut back, 6 bases at V and 8 bases at J, with 13 bases in the middle. The CDR3 extends over 13 amino acids. DNA of the CDR3: TGTGCCAGCAGCCTTTCCTTGGGGGAAAAACTGTTTTTT. Translated: CASSLSLGEKLFF.

The table lists this clonotype with many counts. V gene TRBV7-2 combines with J gene TRBJ2-3, with 14 bases aligning to TRBD2. The CDR3 covers 19 residues. Trimming removed 0 bases from V and 6 bases from J; junction bases left unmatched: 11. The germline V gene has CDR1 SGHTA and CDR2 FQGNSA. CDR3 protein: CASSLARTSGGSSWDTQYF. DNA for the CDR3: TGTGCCAGCAGCTTAGCGAGGACTAGCGGGGGGTCTTCGTGGGATACGCAGTATTTT.

This clonotype was detected a few times. The CDR3 DNA follows: TGTGCCAGCAGTATTATTGGCAATTACATCGAGCAGTACTTC. This sequence encodes CASSIIGNYIEQYF. V is TRBV12-3 or TRBV12-4 and J is TRBJ2-7; the D is unclear. Between the trimmed V and J ends, which lost 5 bases and 6 bases, there was a span of 17 bases. The CDR3 covers 14 residues.

This chain uses TRBV4-2 with TRBJ2-1; 8 nucleotides line up with TRBD2. CDR3 length equals 15 residues. Germline trimming cut 0 bases from V and 6 bases from J; bases unmatched to any gene: 4. Germline V gene sequence: CDR1 LGHNA, CDR2 YNFKEQ. In DNA form, the CDR3 reads TGTGCCAGCAGCCAAGATCAAGCGGGGGTCAATGAGCAGTTCTTC. Translation gives CASSQDQAGVNEQFF.

The chain combines TRBV27 with TRBJ1-5, with D possibly being TRBD1 (5 bases). Germline lookup yields CDR1 MNHEY and CDR2 SMNVEV (reference sequence). The CDR3 is made up of 16 amino acids. Trimming shortened V by 1 base and J by 3 bases, and 13 bases separated the two germline ends. CDR3 nucleotide sequence: TGTGCCAGCAGTTTATTCGGACATTTGTCCAATCAGCCCCAGCATTTT. Amino acids: CASSLFGHLSNQPQHF.

This clonotype was seen a few times. V usage is TRBV24-1 and J usage is TRBJ2-2; D might be TRBD1 or TRBD2, each matching 5 bases. The CDR3 spans 18 residues. V lost 4 bases to trimming and J lost 6 bases, with 23 bases between them. Germline CDR1 is KGHDR and CDR2 is SFDVKD. The CDR3 bases are TGTGCCACCAGTGAGCGGCCGGGACGCAGCCCGGGTCCCGGGGAGCTGTTTTTT. Amino acid sequence: CATSERPGRSPGPGELFF.

In its sample, this clonotype was seen many times. The genes are TRBV5-6 and TRBJ2-3; D perhaps matches TRBD2 (6 bases). With 2 bases removed from V and 8 bases from J, the gap between germline ends came to 15 bases. This CDR3 contains 14 residues. Looked up from germline, CDR1 is SGHDT and CDR2 is YYEEEE. DNA for the CDR3: TGTGCCAGCAGCTTCAGGTCCTTGGAGGGTACGCAGTATTTT. Translation gives CASSFRSLEGTQYF.

This clonotype occurred many times. The V call is TRBV7-9, the J call TRBJ1-1; TRBD1 aligns across 7 bases. Unmatched junction bases numbered 7, after V lost 4 bases and J lost 5 bases. The CDR3 extends over 14 amino acids. The germline V gene has CDR1 SEHNR and CDR2 FQNEAQ (reference sequence). CDR3 residues: CASSSSGGWTEAFF. For the CDR3, the DNA is TGTGCCAGCAGCTCCTCAGGGGGGTGGACTGAAGCTTTCTTT.

This clonotype was observed a handful of times. The chain uses TRBV6-5 and TRBJ2-7, with 7 bases lining up with TRBD1. The CDR3 has 15 residues. The J segment lost 3 bases and the V segment lost 2 bases, leaving 7 bases of the junction unmatched. From germline, CDR1 is MNHEY and CDR2 SVGAGI. For the CDR3, the DNA is TGTGCCAGCAGTTACGGTGGACAGGTAGGCTACGAGCAGTACTTC. Its translation: CASSYGGQVGYEQYF.

This clonotype was picked up a small number of times. This sequence joins TRBV10-3 and TRBJ1-1; maybe TRBD1 (5 bases). The V gene's germline CDR1 is ENHRY and CDR2 SYGVKD. CDR3 size: 13 residues. V dropped 6 bases and J dropped 3 bases, with 11 bases sitting between them. The CDR3 DNA follows: TGTGCCATCAGCTCGGGGGGGGACACTGAAGCTTTCTTT. It specifies CAISSGGDTEAFF.

This clonotype came up a few times. The V gene is TRBV20-1, the J gene TRBJ2-1, with no clear D. Between the trimmed V and J ends, which lost 2 bases and 4 bases, there was a span of 9 bases. The length of the CDR3 is 13 residues. Germline V lookup: CDR1 DFQATT, CDR2 SNEGSKA (reference sequence). The CDR3 spells CSARFWNYNEQFF. Written as DNA, the CDR3 is TGCAGTGCTAGATTTTGGAATTACAATGAGCAGTTCTTC.

This clonotype was counted a few times. The chain couples TRBV4-2 to TRBJ2-2, with TRBD2 matching over 14 bases. The CDR3 is 16 amino acids. Trimming cost V 4 bases and J 7 bases; bases outside gene matches: 5. Germline values: CDR1 LGHNA, CDR2 YNFKEQ. The CDR3 DNA sequence: TGTGCCAGCAGCCGAGGACTAGCGGGGGGACACGGGGAGCTGTTTTTT. It specifies CASSRGLAGGHGELFF.

This clonotype showed up many times. The junction differs from germline at one of its ends, possibly a read error. The chain joins TRBV5-5 to TRBJ1-1; D is uncertain. Germline V lookup: CDR1 SGHKS, CDR2 YYEKEE (reference sequence). The CDR3 is 13 amino acids. The CDR3 reads CASTLGVNTEAFF. The DNA for the CDR3 is TGTGCCAGCACCTTGGGCGTGAACACTGAAGCTTTCTTT.

This rearrangement joins TRBV10-2 to TRBJ2-3, with 8 bases fitting TRBD2. Germline CDR1 is WSHSY and CDR2 is SAAADI. The CDR3 has 19 amino acids. Losses at the gene ends were 3 bases for V and 0 bases for J; bases not matched to a gene: 14. In nucleotides, the CDR3 is TGCGCCAGCAGTGACCCGGGACTAGGCCGAGTTACTAGCACAGATACGCAGTATTTT. It specifies CASSDPGLGRVTSTDTQYF.

The rearrangement uses TRBV4-1 and TRBJ2-3, with 10 bases that match TRBD1. V lost 3 bases to trimming and J lost 3 bases; unmatched junction nucleotides: 9. Germline V gene data show CDR1 as MGHRA and CDR2 as YSYEKL. The CDR3 runs 17 residues. The CDR3 region is CASSQIGQGDRTDTQYF. In DNA form, the CDR3 reads TGCGCCAGCAGCCAGATAGGACAGGGGGATCGTACAGATACGCAGTATTTT.

The CDR3 protein is CASSYDWRDQETQYF. The CDR3 DNA reads as TGTGCCAGCAGTTACGATTGGCGCGATCAAGAGACCCAGTACTTC. This chain uses TRBV6-2 or TRBV6-3 with TRBJ2-5, with D unresolved. The CDR3 spans 15 residues. Per the germline V gene, CDR1 is MNHEY and CDR2 is SVGEGT. With 2 bases removed from V and 2 bases from J, the gap between germline ends came to 12 bases.